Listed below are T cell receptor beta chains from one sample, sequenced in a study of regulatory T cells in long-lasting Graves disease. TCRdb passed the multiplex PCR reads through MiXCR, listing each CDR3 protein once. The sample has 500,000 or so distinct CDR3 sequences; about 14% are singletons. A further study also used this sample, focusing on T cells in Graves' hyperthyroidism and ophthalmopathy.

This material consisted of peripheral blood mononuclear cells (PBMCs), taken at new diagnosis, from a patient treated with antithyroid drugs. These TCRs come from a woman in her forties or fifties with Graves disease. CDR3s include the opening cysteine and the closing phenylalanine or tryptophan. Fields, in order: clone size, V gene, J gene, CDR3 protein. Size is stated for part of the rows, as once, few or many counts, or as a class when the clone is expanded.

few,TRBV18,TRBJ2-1,CASSPAVPGVSDNEQFF
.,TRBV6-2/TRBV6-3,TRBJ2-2,CASSEEGPNTGELFF
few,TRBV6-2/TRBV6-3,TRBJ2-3,CASSGREGPDTQYF
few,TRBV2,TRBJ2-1,CASSEEQGYYNEQFF
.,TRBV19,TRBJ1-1,CASSPYGGLNTEAFF
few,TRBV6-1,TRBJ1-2,CASSEVTGYGYTF
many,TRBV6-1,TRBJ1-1,CASSNQGQGMNAEAFF
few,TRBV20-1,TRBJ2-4,CSARRRGSGSRRDIQYF
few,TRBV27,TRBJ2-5,CASSNQGGQRTQYF
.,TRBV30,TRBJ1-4,CAWSRQLEKLFF
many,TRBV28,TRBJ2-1,CASSSIGTGFDEQFF
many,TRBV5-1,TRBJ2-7,CASSLLNEQYF
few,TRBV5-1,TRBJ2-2,CASEGLAGTGELFF
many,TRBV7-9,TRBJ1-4,CASSLLGHNEKLFF
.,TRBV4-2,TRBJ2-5,CASSQDWGTSGRAGKTQYF
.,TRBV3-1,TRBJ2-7,CASRQGGYEQYF
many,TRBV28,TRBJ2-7,CASSWTSSPSEQYF
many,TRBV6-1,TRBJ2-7,CASRTLSSYEQYF
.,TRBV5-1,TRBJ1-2,CASSLASDRGNGYTF
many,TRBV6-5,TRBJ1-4,CASSFGTGERSFF
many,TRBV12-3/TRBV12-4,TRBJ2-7,CASRNLPGSQPYEQYF
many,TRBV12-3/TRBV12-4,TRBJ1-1,CASTDRTNTEAFF
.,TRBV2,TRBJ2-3,CASNRDRGRTDTQYF
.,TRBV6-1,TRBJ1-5,CASSRTGGPQPQHF
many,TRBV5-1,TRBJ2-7,CASSLLQVVSGEQYF
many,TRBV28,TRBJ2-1,CASSLTSTYNEQFF
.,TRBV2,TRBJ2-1,CASRAGLAGGSSYNEQFF
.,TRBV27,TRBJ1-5,CASSPPSRGGNQPQHF
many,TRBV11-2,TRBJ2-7,CASSFGRSTYEQYF